This TCR beta chain is from a study of cytomegalovirus exposure and HLA in healthy donors. General study findings and limits: TRBV6-2, TRBV6-3 and some other V segments were unresolvable in 87-base-pair reads. While the bulk of TCR sequences proved rare, some public TCRs turned up in many donors.

60 Vbeta and 13 Jbeta primers were used in PCR. As handled by the study authors: Counted up in a later analysis, unique TCR beta chains came to some 75 million, with some 9.9 million shared. The table came from immunoSEQ multiplex PCR; TCRdb's copy has only in-frame clones and leaves some out. V and J calls and clone size are as listed in that table; D and trimming were resolved from the DNA. Among some 180,000 clones listed, more than 65% were seen once. V lost 8 bases to trimming and J lost 1 base; unmatched junction nucleotides: 15. CDR1 MDHEN and CDR2 SYDVKM come from the germline V gene. The length of the CDR3 is 19 residues. Note on this clone: Its antigen is unknown.

Sequencing was performed on PBMCs. The TCR originated in a female donor in good health and CMV-seronegative. V gene TRBV28 combines with J gene TRBJ2-4, with 12 bases that match TRBD1. CDR3 nucleotide sequence: TGTGCCAGCGTCTCCGGGACAGGGGGCTTGGGCATGGCCAAAAACATTCAGTACTTC. Amino acids: CASVSGTGGLGMAKNIQYF.